The 27 T cell receptor beta chains listed next were all sequenced from one sample in a study of cytomegalovirus exposure and HLA in healthy donors. Primers: 60 Vbeta forward and 13 Jbeta reverse. Repertoires were generated with immunoSEQ multiplex PCR, while TCRdb's copy carries only in-frame clones and drops some. The table lists 200,000 or so clones, around 83% of them singletons. Input material: PBMCs. These receptors were obtained from a woman aged 50 to 60 in good health and CMV-seropositive.

This clone turned up a few times. The chain is built from TRBV5-1 and TRBJ2-5, with TRBD2 matching over 9 bases. Germline CDR1 reads SGHRS; CDR2 reads YFSETQ. With 1 base clipped from V and 2 bases from J, the junction kept 9 bases outside the gene matches. The CDR3 consists of 17 residues. CDR3 bases: TGCGCCAGCAGCTTGCGGCCTAGCGGGATAACTCAAGAGACCCAGTACTTC. It is translated as CASSLRPSGITQETQYF.

The table lists this clone with a count of one. The sample contains more than one DNA sequence encoding this CDR3. This chain links TRBV18 with TRBJ2-7; 9 bases are a match to TRBD1. The V gene's germline CDR1 is KGHSH and CDR2 LQKENI. This CDR3 has 14 residues. Germline trimming cut 3 bases from V and 2 bases from J; bases unmatched to any gene: 2. The CDR3 loop is CASSPGQGPYEQYF. The CDR3 DNA sequence: TGTGCCAGCTCACCCGGACAGGGGCCCTACGAGCAGTACTTC.

The rearrangement links TRBV19 to TRBJ2-7; 8 bases are a match to TRBD1. This CDR3 has 16 amino acids. Germline loops: CDR1 LNHDA, CDR2 SQIVND (reference sequence). V dropped 4 bases and J dropped 4; count of bases not matched to a gene: 12. The CDR3 sequence: CASSKQTGVPRYEQYF. The DNA of the CDR3 is TGTGCCAGTAGTAAGCAGACAGGGGTGCCACGTTACGAGCAGTACTTC. The whole variable domain, remainder taken from reference TRBV19 and TRBJ2-7, is DGGITQSPKYLFRKEGQNVTLSCEQNLNHDAMYWYRQDPGQGLRLIYYSQIVNDFQKGDIAEGYSVSREKKESFPLTVTSAQKNPTAFYLCASSKQTGVPRYEQYFGPGTRLTVT.

As DNA, the CDR3 is TGTGCCAGCAGTCCACCTCGGACAGGGGGAAACACCATATATTTT. This sequence encodes CASSPPRTGGNTIYF. The J gene is TRBJ1-3, the V gene TRBV28; 8 positions agree with TRBD1. The V gene's germline CDR1 is MDHEN and CDR2 SYDVKM. V lost 5 bases to trimming and J lost 4 bases; unmatched junction nucleotides: 7. The CDR3 is made up of 15 amino acids.

V usage is TRBV6-1 and J usage is TRBJ1-4; the match to TRBD1 covers 10 bases. Germline CDR1 is MNHNS and CDR2 is SASEGT. The CDR3 has 14 residues. Trimming cost V 8 bases and J 7 bases; bases outside gene matches: 7. The DNA of the CDR3 is TGTGCCAGCGGGGGACAGGGGAGAGGTGAAAAACTGTTTTTT. Translating it yields CASGGQGRGEKLFF.

This clone was detected once. The rearrangement links TRBV30 to TRBJ1-5, with D possibly being TRBD1 (5 bases). This CDR3 is 17 amino acids long. In germline, CDR1 is GTSNPN, CDR2 SVGIG (reference sequence). V was trimmed by 2 bases and J by 2 bases, leaving 19 bases between them. Here the CDR3 DNA reads TGTGCCTGGAGTCGATTCGCGGGGGGACGTGGCAATCAGCCCCAGCATTTT. This codes for CAWSRFAGGRGNQPQHF.

This chain's CDR3 is CASSFRTGVTGELFF. DNA of the CDR3: TGTGCCAGCAGTTTTCGGACAGGGGTCACCGGGGAGCTGTTTTTT. This chain connects TRBV27 to TRBJ2-2, with 9 nucleotides matching TRBD1. The trim removed 3 bases at V and 4 bases at J, leaving 3 bases unmatched. Germline V CDR1 and CDR2: MNHEY, SMNVEV (reference sequence). This CDR3 region has 15 residues.

This sequence joins TRBV10-3 and TRBJ2-2; 11 nucleotides agree with TRBD2. The CDR3 sequence is 16 residues long. With 4 bases clipped from V and 5 bases from J, the junction kept 6 bases outside the gene matches. Germline values: CDR1 ENHRY, CDR2 SYGVKD. The CDR3 DNA follows: TGTGCCATCAGTGTACTAGCGGGAGTCGGAACCGGGGAGCTGTTTTTT. Translating gives CAISVLAGVGTGELFF.

J is TRBJ1-6 and V is TRBV21-1. TRBV21-1 is noted as a pseudogene. The CDR3 length is 13 residues. The CDR3, as DNA: TGTGCCAGCAGCAAAAGGAGAGGCTCACCCCTCCACTTT. Its translation is CASSKRRGSPLHF.

This chain links TRBV19 with TRBJ2-3, with 7 bases matching TRBD2. This CDR3 spans 16 amino acids. In germline, CDR1 is LNHDA, CDR2 SQIVND (reference sequence). J gave up 0 bases and V 3 bases, and 6 bases lay outside the gene matches. The CDR3: CASSIRAGDSTDTQYF. The CDR3 DNA follows: TGTGCCAGTAGTATTAGGGCGGGGGATAGCACAGATACGCAGTATTTT.

A single count supports this clone. In DNA form, the CDR3 reads TGTGCCAGCAGTGAAAGTTTCGGAGGCCCCCCTGGGGCCAACGTCCTGACTTTC. Translation: CASSESFGGPPGANVLTF. The rearrangement uses TRBV6-1 and TRBJ2-6, with D perhaps matching TRBD2 (5 bases). Trimming left V 2 bases short and J 2 bases short, with 16 bases between. The CDR3 totals 18 residues. Germline CDR1 is MNHNS and CDR2 is SASEGT.

The chain couples TRBV7-2 to TRBJ2-7; a weak D match, TRBD1 (6 bases). V was clipped by 5 bases and J by 4 bases, with 9 bases between them. Germline-derived CDR1 and CDR2 are SGHTA and FQGNSA. The CDR3 length is 12 residues. The CDR3 DNA reads as TGTGCCAGCAGCCCGACAGGTTACGAGCAGTACTTC. Protein sequence: CASSPTGYEQYF.

This chain uses TRBV20-1 with TRBJ1-1; a possible D gene is TRBD1 (5 bases). CDR3 length equals 11 residues. CDR1 DFQATT and CDR2 SNEGSKA come from the germline V gene (reference sequence). Trimming cost V 6 bases and J 4 bases, with 9 bases left between them. The CDR3 DNA is TGCAGTGCCGTCAGGGCCACTGAAGCTTTCTTT. Translating gives CSAVRATEAFF.

The CDR3 bases are TGTGCCAGCAGCAAGATTTTAGATTCGGGGAAGGAGCAGTTCTTC. This translates into CASSKILDSGKEQFF. The chain uses TRBV21-1 and TRBJ2-1; no DNA check was done on the table's D call, TRBD2. TRBV21-1 is termed a pseudogene. The CDR3 is 15 amino acids.

This sequence joins TRBV19 and TRBJ2-2; D not resolved. Germline V gene sequence: CDR1 LNHDA, CDR2 SQIVND (reference sequence). Trimming stripped 1 base from V and 4 bases from J, with 4 bases between. CDR3 length: 13 amino acids. The CDR3 region has the DNA TGTGCCAGTAGTATAGTGGCCACCGGGGAGCTGTTTTTT. This translates into CASSIVATGELFF.

V gene TRBV6-4 combines with J gene TRBJ1-1, with a possible D match to TRBD1 (6 bases). This CDR3 region has 14 residues. V dropped 4 bases and J dropped 3 bases, with 12 bases sitting between them. Germline CDR1 and CDR2: MRHNA and SNTAGT. The CDR3 nucleotides read TGTGCCAGCAGTGGATCTTCAGGGGACACTGAAGCTTTCTTT. Translated, it gives CASSGSSGDTEAFF.

The V call is TRBV18, the J call TRBJ2-7, with D possibly matching TRBD1 (6 bases). The germline V gene has CDR1 KGHSH and CDR2 LQKENI. This CDR3 region has 15 residues. Trimming shortened V by 6 bases and J by 0 bases, and 15 bases separated the two germline ends. The DNA of the CDR3 is TGTGCCAGCTCCCCAGGGGCGACAGACTCCTACGAGCAGTACTTC. This codes for CASSPGATDSYEQYF.

This chain connects TRBV5-1 to TRBJ2-7, with 10 bases identical to TRBD1. Germline CDR1 is SGHRS and CDR2 is YFSETQ. CDR3 length: 17 residues. Germline trimming cut 1 base from V and 0 bases from J; bases unmatched to any gene: 7. The CDR3 DNA reads as TGCGCCAGCAGCTTGCGAAGGGGACAGGGGAGCTCCTACGAGCAGTACTTC. It encodes CASSLRRGQGSSYEQYF.

The chain combines TRBV28 with TRBJ1-5; 12 positions match TRBD1. Germline V gene data show CDR1 as MDHEN and CDR2 as SYDVKM. The CDR3 consists of 21 residues. J gave up 1 base and V 6 bases, and 19 bases lay outside the gene matches. For the CDR3, the DNA is TGTGCCAGCAGCCCGAACTCCCGGGACAGGGGGCTGAGGGGGAGCAATCAGCCCCAGCATTTT. Translation gives CASSPNSRDRGLRGSNQPQHF.

This clone was observed a few times. The sample holds other DNA sequences that translate to the same CDR3. The V gene is TRBV10-3, the J gene TRBJ1-1; D perhaps matches TRBD1 (6 bases). Germline assignment: CDR1 ENHRY and CDR2 SYGVKD. V lost 0 bases, J lost 4 bases, and 9 bases lay in between. The CDR3 runs to 14 residues. The CDR3 DNA follows: TGTGCCATCAGTGAGTCAGGGGGGGGCACTGAAGCTTTCTTT. Protein product: CAISESGGGTEAFF.

CDR3 region: CASSRGQGTRGEKLFF. The DNA for the CDR3 is TGTGCCAGCAGTAGGGGACAGGGGACGAGGGGTGAAAAACTGTTTTTT. The chain combines TRBV2 with TRBJ1-4; TRBD1 agrees at 10 bases. The CDR3 covers 16 residues. Germline CDR1 SNHLY, CDR2 FYNNEI. V lost 5 bases to trimming and J lost 7 bases; unmatched junction nucleotides: 10. Filled out from reference TRBV2 and TRBJ1-4, the complete variable domain reads EPEVTQTPSHQVTQMGQEVILRCVPISNHLYFYWYRQILGQKVEFLVSFYNNEISEKSEIFDDQFSVERPDGSNFTLKIRSTKLEDSAMYFCASSRGQGTRGEKLFFGSGTQLSVL.

The rearrangement links TRBV28 to TRBJ2-3; unclear D gene. Trimming removed 2 bases from V and 6 bases from J, with 3 bases in between. Germline CDR1 and CDR2: MDHEN and SYDVKM. This CDR3 region has 11 residues. The CDR3 protein is CASSLADTQYF. CDR3 bases: TGTGCCAGCAGTTTAGCGGATACGCAGTATTTT.

V usage is TRBV25-1 and J usage is TRBJ2-1, with TRBD2 matching over 8 bases. This CDR3 is 17 amino acids long. Germline assignment: CDR1 MGHDK and CDR2 SYGVNS. Trimming cost V 3 bases and J 6 bases; bases outside gene matches: 13. As DNA, the CDR3 is TGTGCCAGCAGTGAGGGAGGACTAGCCCTGGGCACCAATGAGCAGTTCTTC. Protein product: CASSEGGLALGTNEQFF.

Remarks on this clone: At one boundary the junction diverges from the germline segment, which might be a read error. V and J are TRBV6-5 and TRBJ2-5, with a tentative D call TRBD2 (6 bases). The germline V gene has CDR1 MNHEY and CDR2 SVGAGI. The CDR3 has 11 residues. DNA of the CDR3: TGTGCCAGCAGACTGAGGACTATCCTCCACTTC. This encodes CASRLRTILHF.

V and J are TRBV4-1 and TRBJ2-7; 9 bases agree with TRBD1. The CDR3 sequence is 14 residues long. Germline CDR1 is MGHRA and CDR2 is YSYEKL. V was clipped by 4 bases and J by 2 bases; unmatched bases: 3. The DNA for the CDR3 is TGCGCCAGCAGCCCCCGACAGGGGGCCTACGAGCAGTACTTC. Amino acid sequence: CASSPRQGAYEQYF.

This clone was seen only a few times. This sample includes further DNA sequences coding for the same CDR3. The V gene is TRBV18, the J gene TRBJ2-7; D is perhaps TRBD1 (5 bases). V was shortened by 5 bases and J by 3 bases, with 11 bases between the two germline ends. CDR3 length: 13 amino acids. Germline V gives CDR1 KGHSH, CDR2 LQKENI. The CDR3 DNA follows: TGTGCCAGCTCAACAGGTCAGATCTACGAGCAGTACTTC. Protein sequence: CASSTGQIYEQYF.

This chain connects TRBV5-8 to TRBJ1-5; D unclear. The germline gives CDR1 SGHTS, CDR2 YDEGEE. V was clipped by 3 bases and J by 3 bases, with 10 bases between them. The CDR3 is 14 residues long. The CDR3 loop reads CASSWSQVNQPQHF. CDR3 DNA sequence: TGTGCCAGCAGCTGGTCGCAGGTCAATCAGCCCCAGCATTTT.